These 26 T cell receptor beta chains were all obtained from the same sample, sequenced in a study of blood T cell repertoires in COVID-19. Sequenced by immunoSEQ multiplex PCR; TCRdb stores in-frame clones only, minus some. The sample lists 160,000 or so clones; about four fifths were seen once. The sample taken for sequencing was PBMCs or T cells enriched from blood (not recorded which). The receptors shown here come from a woman aged 60 to 75 who had recovered from COVID-19.

The J gene is TRBJ1-2, the V gene TRBV27; D is undetermined. Germline loops: CDR1 MNHEY, CDR2 SMNVEV (reference sequence). The CDR3 is 12 amino acids. V lost 2 bases, J lost 8 bases, and 9 bases lay in between. CDR3 in amino acids: CASSLGGLGYTF. CDR3 sequence (DNA): TGTGCCAGCAGTTTAGGAGGGTTAGGCTACACCTTC.

This chain connects TRBV5-1 to TRBJ2-1, with TRBD2 matching over 8 bases. The CDR3 is made up of 15 amino acids. Trimming removed 0 bases from V and 7 bases from J; junction bases left unmatched: 6. Per germline, CDR1 SGHRS and CDR2 YFSETQ. CDR3 loop: CASSLDGGARNEQFF. CDR3 nucleotides: TGCGCCAGCAGCTTGGACGGGGGGGCTAGAAATGAGCAGTTCTTC.

This chain joins TRBV11-2 and TRBJ2-1, with D perhaps matching TRBD1 (5 bases). V lost 5 bases and J 0 bases, leaving 11 bases between the germline ends. CDR1 is SGHAT and CDR2 is FQNNGV in the germline V gene. This CDR3 contains 15 residues. This CDR3 is CASSIRESSYNEQFF. DNA for the CDR3: TGTGCCAGCAGCATCAGGGAAAGCTCCTACAATGAGCAGTTCTTC.

This chain links TRBV5-5 with TRBJ2-7, with a possible D match to TRBD1 (5 bases). Trimming took off 1 base at V and 7 bases at J, with 18 bases between the two ends. The CDR3 extends over 15 amino acids. Germline V gives CDR1 SGHKS, CDR2 YYEKEE (reference sequence). CDR3 bases: TGTGCCAGCAGCTTGACACCGCCAGGACATTTGGAGCAGTACTTC. It translates to CASSLTPPGHLEQYF. Supplemented by reference TRBV5-5 and TRBJ2-7, the full variable domain reads DAGVTQSPTHLIKTRGQQVTLRCSPISGHKSVSWYQQVLGQGPQFIFQYYEKEERGRGNFPDRFSARQFPNYSSELNVNALLLGDSALYLCASSLTPPGHLEQYFGPGTRLTVT.

V is TRBV6-1 and J is TRBJ1-5; the match to TRBD1 covers 8 bases. The CDR3 has 13 residues. Germline CDR1 MNHNS, CDR2 SASEGT. Losses at the gene ends were 1 base for V and 11 bases for J; bases not matched to a gene: 4. The DNA of the CDR3 is TGTGCCAGCAGTGAAGAATGGGACAGGTCCCAGCATTTT. Translated: CASSEEWDRSQHF.

The V call is TRBV24-1, the J call TRBJ2-7, with 11 bases matching TRBD1. V dropped 8 bases and J dropped 2; count of bases not matched to a gene: 10. CDR1 is KGHDR and CDR2 is SFDVKD in the germline V gene. The CDR3 is made up of 16 amino acids. This CDR3 reads CATTGSGTGGTYEQYF. DNA of the CDR3: TGTGCCACCACAGGATCCGGGACAGGGGGGACCTACGAGCAGTACTTC.

V is TRBV2 and J is TRBJ1-4; possibly TRBD1 for D (5 bases). V lost 6 bases and J 1 base, leaving 15 bases between the germline ends. The CDR3 consists of 16 residues. Germline V CDR1 and CDR2: SNHLY, FYNNEI. CDR3 region: CASSLNPGITNEKLFF. In DNA, the CDR3 is TGTGCCAGCAGCCTAAACCCAGGGATAACTAATGAAAAACTGTTTTTT.

The chain uses TRBV19 and TRBJ2-7; TRBD2 agrees at 16 bases. The CDR3 is 13 residues long. V was clipped by 9 bases and J by 8 bases; unmatched bases: 4. The germline V gene has CDR1 LNHDA and CDR2 SQIVND (reference sequence). The CDR3 loop reads CASGTSGGAQQYF. The CDR3 bases are TGTGCCAGCGGGACTAGCGGGGGGGCCCAGCAGTACTTC.

CDR3: CASSEALQGPYEQYF. DNA for the CDR3: TGTGCCAGCAGTGAAGCGCTCCAGGGCCCCTACGAGCAGTACTTC. The rearrangement links TRBV6-1 to TRBJ2-7; weak D call: TRBD1 (5 bases). The CDR3 sequence is 15 residues long. The V gene's germline CDR1 is MNHNS and CDR2 SASEGT. Between the trimmed V and J ends, which lost 0 bases and 2 bases, there was a span of 11 bases.

V gene TRBV5-1 combines with J gene TRBJ2-7, with D unclear. V lost 1 base to trimming and J lost 4 bases, with 9 bases between them. The CDR3 runs to 13 residues. Germline CDR1 is SGHRS and CDR2 is YFSETQ. The CDR3 DNA sequence: TGCGCCAGCAGCTTGATGGCTGGTTACGAGCAGTACTTC. As protein: CASSLMAGYEQYF. The full variable domain, rest sourced from reference TRBV5-1 and TRBJ2-7, is KAGVTQTPRYLIKTRGQQVTLSCSPISGHRSVSWYQQTPGQGLQFLFEYFSETQRNKGNFPGRFSGRQFSNSRSEMNVSTLELGDSALYLCASSLMAGYEQYFGPGTRLTVT.

V is TRBV6-5 and J is TRBJ1-1; no clear D. The germline gives CDR1 MNHEY, CDR2 SVGAGI. The CDR3 extends over 14 amino acids. V gave up 2 bases and J gave up 2 bases, with 9 bases separating them. CDR3: CASSYHSQNTEAFF. The DNA for the CDR3 is TGTGCCAGCAGTTACCACAGCCAAAACACTGAAGCTTTCTTT.

This sequence joins TRBV7-8 and TRBJ1-1, with a possible D match to TRBD1 (5 bases). The CDR3 totals 15 residues. Germline V lookup: CDR1 SGHVS, CDR2 FQNEAQ. Between the trimmed V and J ends, which lost 5 bases and 7 bases, there was a span of 20 bases. CDR3 DNA: TGTGCCAGCAGCCATTTCAGGGAGGGTTTAGGTGAAGCTTTCTTT. Translated: CASSHFREGLGEAFF.

This clone was recorded once. This chain uses TRBV12-3 or TRBV12-4 with TRBJ2-5, with 8 bases that match TRBD1. This CDR3 is 13 amino acids long. V was pared by 6 bases and J by 3 bases, with 3 bases of the junction left unmatched. Here the CDR3 DNA reads TGTGCCAGCAGCCGGGACAGGAAAGAGACCCAGTACTTC. Amino acids: CASSRDRKETQYF.

Only one count was recorded for this clone. V gene TRBV25-1 combines with J gene TRBJ1-2; 9 positions match TRBD1. J lost 8 bases, V lost 3 bases, and 10 bases had no gene match. The CDR3 length is 15 residues. Germline V gene lookup returns CDR1 MGHDK and CDR2 SYGVNS. In DNA, the CDR3 is TGTGCCAGCAGTGACCCCACAGGGGGCATCGGGGGCTACACCTTC. The encoded protein is CASSDPTGGIGGYTF.

The V and J genes are TRBV6-5 and TRBJ2-7; a weak D match, TRBD1 (5 bases). The CDR3 contains 12 residues. In germline, CDR1 is MNHEY, CDR2 SVGAGI. V was clipped by 2 bases and J by 5 bases, with 7 bases between them. Here the CDR3 DNA reads TGTGCCAGCAGTTACAGGGGCGACGAGCAGTACTTC. It codes for CASSYRGDEQYF.

V and J are TRBV10-3 and TRBJ1-4; 10 bases are shared with TRBD1. This CDR3 comprises 16 residues. The V and J ends lost 10 bases and 10 bases, in that order; junction bases with no gene match: 18. Per the germline V gene, CDR1 is ENHRY and CDR2 is SYGVKD. This CDR3 is CATMAGTGVLGGKLFF. CDR3 nucleotides: TGTGCCACCATGGCCGGGACAGGGGTCCTGGGAGGAAAACTGTTTTTT.

The chain combines TRBV5-1 with TRBJ2-1; TRBD2 matches 9 bases. The V and J ends lost 4 bases and 8 bases, in that order; junction bases with no gene match: 13. The CDR3 extends over 16 amino acids. The V gene's germline CDR1 is SGHRS and CDR2 YFSETQ. The DNA of the CDR3 is TGCGCCAGCAGCCCCGGAGCGGGGGGCTCGAGGGATGAGCAGTTCTTC. Translated, it gives CASSPGAGGSRDEQFF.

The chain couples TRBV19 to TRBJ1-5; D uncertain. This CDR3 region has 12 residues. Germline V gene lookup returns CDR1 LNHDA and CDR2 SQIVND (reference sequence). V was trimmed by 2 bases and J by 8 bases, leaving 7 bases between them. The CDR3 loop is CASSIQEEPQHF. The CDR3, as DNA: TGTGCCAGTAGTATACAGGAGGAGCCCCAGCATTTT.

The V gene is TRBV13, the J gene TRBJ2-7; 7 bases map to TRBD2. Germline V CDR1 and CDR2: PRHDT, FYEKMQ (reference sequence). The CDR3 covers 15 residues. The V and J ends lost 4 bases and 6 bases, in that order; junction bases with no gene match: 12. The CDR3: CASSSRGLQVLEQYF. CDR3 nucleotide sequence: TGTGCCAGCAGCTCGCGGGGACTACAGGTTCTCGAGCAGTACTTC. The complete variable domain, with remaining parts taken from reference TRBV13 and TRBJ2-7, reads AAGVIQSPRHLIKEKRETATLKCYPIPRHDTVYWYQQGPGQDPQFLISFYEKMQSDKGSIPDRFSAQQFSDYHSELNMSSLELGDSALYFCASSSRGLQVLEQYFGPGTRLTVT.

This clone appeared once. This rearrangement joins TRBV3-1 (or the pseudogene TRBV3-2) to TRBJ1-3; 8 bases match TRBD1. V shed 7 bases and J 7 bases; nucleotides not matched to a gene: 9. This CDR3 contains 14 residues. Germline V gene data show CDR1 as LGHDT and CDR2 as YNNKEL (reference sequence). The CDR3 loop reads CASTWDRRSNTIYF. DNA for the CDR3: TGTGCCAGCACCTGGGACAGGAGGAGTAACACCATATATTTT.

V is TRBV3-1 (or the pseudogene TRBV3-2) and J is TRBJ2-1, with TRBD1 matching over 8 bases. Trimming at V came to 2 bases and at J to 2 bases, leaving 2 bases not matched to a gene. Germline V gene data show CDR1 as LGHDT and CDR2 as YNNKEL (reference sequence). CDR3 length: 15 residues. The CDR3 is CASSQMTGAYNEQFF. The DNA of the CDR3 is TGTGCCAGCAGCCAAATGACAGGGGCCTACAATGAGCAGTTCTTC.

The chain combines TRBV2 with TRBJ2-7; 10 nucleotides line up with TRBD2. With 8 bases clipped from V and 6 bases from J, the junction kept 13 bases outside the gene matches. Germline V gives CDR1 SNHLY, CDR2 FYNNEI. This CDR3 has 15 residues. The chain's CDR3 is CASLAQGLASGEQYF. The CDR3 region has the DNA TGTGCCAGCCTAGCCCAGGGACTAGCGAGTGGCGAGCAGTACTTC.

The chain employs TRBV7-3 and TRBJ2-5; 7 bases line up with TRBD1. V lost 8 bases, J lost 5 bases, and 8 bases stayed unmatched. Looked up from germline, CDR1 is SGHTA and CDR2 is FQGTGA. This CDR3 is 13 amino acids long. The DNA of the CDR3 is TGTGCCAGCCCCTCTACAGGGGTGGAGACCCAGTACTTC. It translates to CASPSTGVETQYF.

The chain is built from TRBV9 and TRBJ2-3; 10 bases align to TRBD2. Germline loops: CDR1 SGDLS, CDR2 YYNGEE. The CDR3 extends over 15 amino acids. V lost 4 bases to trimming and J lost 5 bases; unmatched junction nucleotides: 7. The CDR3 is CASSNLAGAQDTQYF. The CDR3 nucleotides are TGTGCCAGCAGCAACCTAGCGGGGGCCCAAGATACGCAGTATTTT.

This rearrangement joins TRBV3-1 (or the pseudogene TRBV3-2) to TRBJ1-1; D remains ambiguous. V gave up 2 bases and J gave up 1 base, with 14 bases separating them. Germline V gene data show CDR1 as LGHDT and CDR2 as YNNKEL (reference sequence). The CDR3 spans 16 residues. CDR3 DNA sequence: TGTGCCAGCAGCCAAATCCCCGCTGCAGGGAACACTGAAGCTTTCTTT. It translates to CASSQIPAAGNTEAFF.

In its sample, this clone was seen a few times. V usage is TRBV3-1 (or the pseudogene TRBV3-2) and J usage is TRBJ2-5; TRBD2 is a possible D gene (6 bases). The CDR3 is made up of 16 amino acids. The germline CDR1 and CDR2 sequences are LGHDT and YNNKEL (reference sequence). Trimming stripped 1 base from V and 0 bases from J, with 12 bases between. As DNA, the CDR3 is TGTGCCAGCAGCCAAGTCCGGGGGACGTACCAAGAGACCCAGTACTTC. It translates to CASSQVRGTYQETQYF.